This T cell receptor beta chain came from a study of OX40 agonist ivuxolimab in advanced cancers. Here immunoSEQ multiplex PCR was the method, and the copy in TCRdb shows in-frame clones only, minus some. This sample carries over 150,000 clones, around 94% of them seen once, and the ten largest clones take about 0.31%. The V gene's germline CDR1 is SGHDT and CDR2 YYEEEE. The CDR3 is 16 amino acids. Losses at the gene ends were 2 bases for V and 1 base for J; bases not matched to a gene: 5. Excluded were patients having autoimmune disease history or systemic immunosuppression. The chain couples TRBV5-6 to TRBJ2-3; the match to TRBD1 covers 9 bases. Here the sequenced sample was CD4+ or CD8+ T cells sorted from blood, taken in a trial of the OX40 agonist ivuxolimab. The receptor was isolated from an adult with an advanced solid tumor such as melanoma, head and neck, liver or kidney cancer. CDR3 loop: CASSLTGGGRTDTQYF. The CDR3 DNA is TGTGCCAGCAGCTTAACAGGGGGCGGACGCACAGATACGCAGTATTTT.